Each of the 20 T cell receptor beta chains below was sequenced from the same sample in a study of cytotoxic CD8 clonotypes in ibrutinib-treated CLL. Produced via immunoSEQ multiplex PCR; TCRdb's table is partial and in-frame only. Of 200,000 or so clones listed, 70% to 75% are singletons. The source was PBMCs, collected after 12 months of ibrutinib treatment. Receptor source: a human donor with chronic lymphocytic leukemia.

This clone was counted a few times. The chain couples TRBV7-9 to TRBJ2-7, with 12 bases aligning to TRBD2. CDR1 is SEHNR, CDR2 FQNEAQ, per germline (reference sequence). Trimming at V came to 5 bases and at J to 3 bases, leaving 5 bases not matched to a gene. The CDR3 length is 15 residues. CDR3 in DNA: TGTGCCAGCAGCCCTAGCGGGAGGGACTTCTACGAGCAGTACTTC. Its protein product is CASSPSGRDFYEQYF.

This clone was seen only once. The V gene is TRBV14, the J gene TRBJ1-5; no reliable D call. The length of the CDR3 is 12 residues. V was clipped by 4 bases and J by 3 bases, with 4 bases between them. Germline CDR1 is SGHDN and CDR2 is FVKESK. The CDR3, as DNA: TGTGCCAGCAGCCGGGTCAATCAGCCCCAGCATTTT. Translated, it gives CASSRVNQPQHF. Full variable domain (rest looked up from reference TRBV14 and TRBJ1-5): EAGVTQFPSHSVIEKGQTVTLRCDPISGHDNLYWYRRVMGKEIKFLLHFVKESKQDESGMPNNRFLAERTGGTYSTLKVQPAELEDSGVYFCASSRVNQPQHFGDGTRLSIL.

J is TRBJ2-7 and V is TRBV7-3; D call uncertain. Per the germline V gene, CDR1 is SGHTA and CDR2 is FQGTGA. This CDR3 comprises 12 residues. Trimming removed 8 bases at V and 0 bases at J, with 8 bases between. The CDR3 DNA is TGTGCCAGCGGCCAAAGCTCCTACGAGCAGTACTTC. This codes for CASGQSSYEQYF.

The rearrangement joins TRBV7-6 to TRBJ2-1; 9 bases line up with TRBD2. This CDR3 has 16 residues. The ends lost 3 bases at V and 0 bases at J; junction bases unmatched: 3. Germline CDR1 SGHVS, CDR2 FNYEAQ. CDR3 bases: TGTGCCAGCAGCTTCCTTAGCGGGAGCTCCTACAATGAGCAGTTCTTC. It translates to CASSFLSGSSYNEQFF.

The chain links TRBV2 to TRBJ1-5; 8 bases line up with TRBD1. This CDR3 contains 13 residues. Per the germline V gene, CDR1 is SNHLY and CDR2 is FYNNEI. J lost 6 bases, V lost 6 bases, and 4 bases had no gene match. The CDR3 DNA reads as TGTGCCAGCAGCGCACAGGGGGTTCAGCCCCAGCATTTT. Its protein is CASSAQGVQPQHF.

For this clone: An end of the junction differs from the germline gene, which may be a read error. The chain employs TRBV7-7 and TRBJ2-1; TRBD2 aligns across 8 bases. The CDR3 loop spans 15 amino acids. From germline, CDR1 is SSHAT and CDR2 FNYEAQ (reference sequence). CDR3 nucleotides: TGTGCTAGCAGCTTTCGAGCGGGGGTAATTAGTGAGCAGTTCTTC. It specifies CASSFRAGVISEQFF.

The CDR3 coding sequence is TGCGCCAGCAGCCAAGTGCGATCCGATCAGCCCCAGCATTTT. This codes for CASSQVRSDQPQHF. The genes are TRBV4-1 and TRBJ1-5; unclear D gene. Germline V lookup: CDR1 MGHRA, CDR2 YSYEKL. V was trimmed by 1 base and J by 5 bases, leaving 9 bases between them. This CDR3 contains 14 residues.

The gene calls are TRBV27 and TRBJ1-5; D ambiguous. Trimming took 5 bases from V and 1 from J, leaving 12 bases between them. Germline CDR1 is MNHEY and CDR2 is SMNVEV (reference sequence). This CDR3 contains 15 residues. The CDR3 DNA reads TGTGCCAGCAGTCCCACGCGGCTCAGCAATCAGCCCCAGCATTTT. It yields the protein CASSPTRLSNQPQHF.

CDR3 in DNA: TGTGCCAGCAGCTTCCAGGGGCGGATGAACACTGAAGCTTTCTTT. Translation: CASSFQGRMNTEAFF. The rearrangement uses TRBV5-4 and TRBJ1-1; D is possibly TRBD1 (6 bases). V was trimmed by 2 bases and J by 0 bases, leaving 11 bases between them. This CDR3 region has 15 residues. The V gene's germline CDR1 is SGHNT and CDR2 YYREEE (reference sequence).

This clone was detected a few times. The V gene is TRBV4-3, the J gene TRBJ1-5; 11 nucleotides line up with TRBD1. The CDR3 contains 15 residues. V shed 2 bases, J shed 5 bases, and the junction held 2 bases outside the gene matches. The V gene's germline CDR1 is LGHNA and CDR2 YSLEER. The CDR3 is CASSQPGQGDQPQHF. The DNA of the CDR3 is TGCGCCAGCAGCCAACCGGGACAGGGGGATCAGCCCCAGCATTTT.

The V call is TRBV6-5, the J call TRBJ2-2; D not certain. Germline lookup yields CDR1 MNHEY and CDR2 SVGAGI. V was clipped by 7 bases and J by 6 bases, with 3 bases between them. This CDR3 comprises 10 residues. The CDR3 coding sequence is TGTGCCAGCAATCCCGGGGAGCTGTTTTTT. It specifies CASNPGELFF.

The J gene is TRBJ1-5, the V gene TRBV19, with 10 bases that match TRBD1. Trimming took 6 bases from V and 0 from J; bases not matched to a gene: 5. The CDR3 has 16 amino acids. Germline lookup yields CDR1 LNHDA and CDR2 SQIVND (reference sequence). The CDR3, as DNA: TGTGCCAGTAGGAGGACAGGGGGAAATAGCAATCAGCCCCAGCATTTT. Translation gives CASRRTGGNSNQPQHF.

This chain uses TRBV30 with TRBJ2-2; D is unresolved. Germline loops: CDR1 GTSNPN, CDR2 SVGIG (reference sequence). The CDR3 is 12 residues long. V lost 2 bases and J 2 bases, leaving 3 bases between the germline ends. The CDR3 protein is CAWSLNTGELFF. The CDR3 nucleotides read TGTGCCTGGAGTCTCAACACCGGGGAGCTGTTTTTT.

The V gene is TRBV28, the J gene TRBJ1-5; D gene ambiguous. The CDR3 spans 15 residues. V was shortened by 3 bases and J by 0 bases, with 9 bases between the two germline ends. Germline CDR1 and CDR2: MDHEN and SYDVKM. The CDR3 bases are TGTGCCAGCAGTTTGAGAGAAGTTAGCAATCAGCCCCAGCATTTT. Translated, it gives CASSLREVSNQPQHF.

V usage is TRBV5-1 and J usage is TRBJ2-2; D is undetermined. CDR1 is SGHRS and CDR2 is YFSETQ in the germline V gene. V lost 0 bases and J 4 bases, leaving 7 bases between the germline ends. CDR3 length: 14 residues. The CDR3 DNA reads TGCGCCAGCAGCTTGGAGGCCATCACCGGGGAGCTGTTTTTT. It is translated as CASSLEAITGELFF.

The sample holds one count of this clone. Other DNA sequences in this sample translate to the same CDR3. The chain has TRBV5-1 and TRBJ2-1, with 10 bases that match TRBD2. With V trimmed by 0 bases and J by 0 bases, 0 bases remained unmatched. This CDR3 has 16 amino acids. Germline V lookup: CDR1 SGHRS, CDR2 YFSETQ. CDR3 bases: TGCGCCAGCAGCTTGGGACTAGCGGGCTCCTACAATGAGCAGTTCTTC. It yields the protein CASSLGLAGSYNEQFF.

The chain carries TRBV27 and TRBJ2-7; TRBD1 matches 8 bases. With V trimmed by 2 bases and J by 5 bases, 5 bases remained unmatched. The CDR3 sequence is 14 residues long. CDR1 and CDR2 from the germline V gene are MNHEY and SMNVEV (reference sequence). CDR3 sequence reads: CASSLNPGGHEQYF. The CDR3 nucleotides are TGTGCCAGCAGTTTAAATCCAGGGGGCCACGAGCAGTACTTC.

The J gene is TRBJ1-4, the V gene TRBV30; D unresolved. Germline CDR1 GTSNPN, CDR2 SVGIG (reference sequence). There are 18 residues in the CDR3. V dropped 1 base and J dropped 2 bases, with 20 bases sitting between them. CDR3 nucleotide sequence: TGTGCCTGGAGTGGACTGGAAACAGACACCTTGACTAATGAAAAACTGTTTTTT. It codes for CAWSGLETDTLTNEKLFF.

This chain connects TRBV19 to TRBJ1-5; 9 bases are a match to TRBD1. Germline V CDR1 and CDR2: LNHDA, SQIVND (reference sequence). J lost 1 base, V lost 5 bases, and 6 bases had no gene match. This CDR3 spans 16 amino acids. Here the CDR3 reads CASSWTGEWSNQPQHF. For the CDR3, the DNA is TGTGCCAGTAGTTGGACAGGGGAATGGAGCAATCAGCCCCAGCATTTT.

The chain is built from TRBV6-5 and TRBJ1-6; D unresolved. Germline V gene sequence: CDR1 MNHEY, CDR2 SVGAGI. V was cut by 0 bases and J by 6 bases, with 9 bases left in between. The CDR3 runs to 15 residues. The chain's CDR3 is CASSYSGRTNSPLHF. The CDR3 bases are TGTGCCAGCAGTTACTCAGGACGGACTAATTCACCCCTCCACTTT.